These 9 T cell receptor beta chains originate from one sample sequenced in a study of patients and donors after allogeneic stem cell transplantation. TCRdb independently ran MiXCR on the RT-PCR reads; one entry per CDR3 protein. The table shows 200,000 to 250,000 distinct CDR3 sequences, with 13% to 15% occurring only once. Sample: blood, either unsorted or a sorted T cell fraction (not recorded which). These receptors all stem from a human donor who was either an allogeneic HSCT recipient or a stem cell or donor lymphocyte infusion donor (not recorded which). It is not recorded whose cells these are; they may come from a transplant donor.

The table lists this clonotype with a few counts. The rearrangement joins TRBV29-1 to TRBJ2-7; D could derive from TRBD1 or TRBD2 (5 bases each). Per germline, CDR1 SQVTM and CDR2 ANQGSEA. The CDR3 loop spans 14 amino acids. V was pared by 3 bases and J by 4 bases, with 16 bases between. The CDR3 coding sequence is TGCAGCGTTGAGAAGCGAGGGGAAATGTACGAGCAGTACTTC. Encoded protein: CSVEKRGEMYEQYF.

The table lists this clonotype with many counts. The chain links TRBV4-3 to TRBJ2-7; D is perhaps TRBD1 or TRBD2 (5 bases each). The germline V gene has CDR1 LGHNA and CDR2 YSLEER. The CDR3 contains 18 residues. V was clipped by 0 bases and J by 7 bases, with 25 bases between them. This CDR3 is CASSQDYRDPPTVLEQYF. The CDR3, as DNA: TGCGCCAGCAGCCAAGATTACCGGGACCCCCCCACGGTTTTAGAGCAGTACTTC.

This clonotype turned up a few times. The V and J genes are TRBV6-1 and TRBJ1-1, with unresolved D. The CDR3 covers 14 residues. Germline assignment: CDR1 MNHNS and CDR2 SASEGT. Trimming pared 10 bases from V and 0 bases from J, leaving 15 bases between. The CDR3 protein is CATSKQTMNTEAFF. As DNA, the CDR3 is TGTGCCACGTCCAAACAAACCATGAACACTGAAGCTTTCTTT.

The CDR3 sequence is CASSSKPPYEQYF. The CDR3 nucleotides read TGTGCCAGCAGCTCCAAACCCCCCTACGAGCAGTACTTC. This chain connects TRBV7-2 to TRBJ2-7; D not resolved. CDR1 and CDR2 from the germline V gene are SGHTA and FQGNSA. The V end lost 4 bases, the J end lost 2 bases, and 9 bases lay between the germline ends. The length of the CDR3 is 13 residues.

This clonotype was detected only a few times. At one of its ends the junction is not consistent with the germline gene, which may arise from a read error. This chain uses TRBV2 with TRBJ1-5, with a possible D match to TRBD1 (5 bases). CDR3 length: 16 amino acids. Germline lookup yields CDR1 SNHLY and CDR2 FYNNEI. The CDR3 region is CASNEDRGGGNQPQHF. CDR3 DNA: TGTGCCAGCAATGAAGATAGAGGAGGGGGCAATCAGCCCCAGCATTTT.

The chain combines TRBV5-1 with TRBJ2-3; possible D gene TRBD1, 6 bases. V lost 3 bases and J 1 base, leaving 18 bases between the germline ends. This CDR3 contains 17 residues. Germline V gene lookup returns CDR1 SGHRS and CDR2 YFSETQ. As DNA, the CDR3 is TGCGCCAGCAGCTCCGGGACAAACGACCCTCGCACAGATACGCAGTATTTT. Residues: CASSSGTNDPRTDTQYF.

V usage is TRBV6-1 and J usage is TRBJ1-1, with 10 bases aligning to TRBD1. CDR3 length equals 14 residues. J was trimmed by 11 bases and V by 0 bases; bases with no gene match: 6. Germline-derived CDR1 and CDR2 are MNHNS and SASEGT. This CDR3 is CASSEAMGTGVAFF. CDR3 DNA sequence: TGTGCCAGCAGTGAAGCGATGGGGACAGGGGTGGCTTTCTTT.

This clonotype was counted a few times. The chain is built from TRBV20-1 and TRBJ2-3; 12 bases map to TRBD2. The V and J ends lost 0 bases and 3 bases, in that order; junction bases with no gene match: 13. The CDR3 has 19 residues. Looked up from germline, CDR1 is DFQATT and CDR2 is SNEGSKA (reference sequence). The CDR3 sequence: CSARDVLAGGGEWTDTQYF. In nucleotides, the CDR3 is TGCAGTGCTAGAGACGTTCTAGCGGGAGGGGGTGAGTGGACAGATACGCAGTATTTT.

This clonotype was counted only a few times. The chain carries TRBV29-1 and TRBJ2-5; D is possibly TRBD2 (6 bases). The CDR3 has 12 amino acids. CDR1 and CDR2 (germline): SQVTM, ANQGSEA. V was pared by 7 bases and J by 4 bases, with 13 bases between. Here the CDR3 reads CSGRSGGETQYF. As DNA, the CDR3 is TGCAGCGGCCGGTCCGGGGGAGAGACCCAGTACTTC.